These 24 T cell receptor beta chains were sequenced from one sample in a study of vaccination and CD4 T cells after COVID-19 (dated by TCRdb to between 2022 and 2023). For these TCRs, the target antigens are not known. The library relied on PCR. Sequencing used an Illumina iSeq 100. TCR sequencing of DNA from cultured CD4+ T cells used the Oncomine TCR Beta short-read assay at the Johns Hopkins FTIC core. TCRdb passed the public sequencing reads through fastp at Q25 and MiXCR, retaining productive beta sequences. Entries are consolidated by CDR3 protein sequence, retaining the most common genes and DNA. The sample profile shows roughly 14,000 distinct CDR3 sequences; around 48% of them were found once. The top ten clones comprise 14% of the sample. The meaning of the sample's treatment or condition label: roughly 10-day PBMC culture with coronavirus spike peptide pools or control peptides (ViraFEST assay).

Sequencing used CD4+ T cells from blood, cultured in vitro. Source of these receptors: a human donor who had recovered from COVID-19.

The chain employs TRBV18 and TRBJ1-4, with no clear D. Germline values: CDR1 KGHSH, CDR2 LQKENI. This CDR3 has 15 residues. The V end was cut by 2 bases, the J end by 0 bases, with 7 bases between. CDR3 loop: CASSPGRTTNEKLFF. CDR3 coding DNA: TGTGCCAGCTCACCAGGGCGGACAACTAATGAAAAACTGTTTTTT.

This rearrangement joins TRBV12-3 or TRBV12-4 to TRBJ1-2; D gene uncertain. The CDR3 length is 12 residues. V was shortened by 3 bases and J by 7 bases, with 9 bases between the two germline ends. The CDR3 region has the DNA TGTGCCAGCAGTTTTTCCGGAGGTGGCTACACCTTC. Its protein product is CASSFSGGGYTF.

This clonotype was observed a handful of times. The chain has TRBV6-5 and TRBJ1-6; tentatively, D is TRBD1 (6 bases). Trimming pared 4 bases from V and 11 bases from J, leaving 18 bases between. This CDR3 is 15 amino acids long. In germline, CDR1 is MNHEY, CDR2 SVGAGI. CDR3 nucleotides: TGTGCCAGCAGTTTGAAGCGGGGGGGCACAGCACCCCTCCACTTT. Its translation: CASSLKRGGTAPLHF.

The chain carries TRBV30 and TRBJ1-6; 7 bases line up with TRBD1. This CDR3 region has 17 residues. V was pared by 0 bases and J by 0 bases, with 5 bases of the junction left unmatched. Looked up from germline, CDR1 is GTSNPN and CDR2 is SVGIG (reference sequence). The DNA for the CDR3 is TGTGCCTGGAGTGTACTACAGGGGAGCTCCTATAATTCACCCCTCCACTTT. Translated: CAWSVLQGSSYNSPLHF.

The chain recombines TRBV25-1 with TRBJ2-5; no definite D call. The length of the CDR3 is 14 residues. V gave up 1 base and J gave up 5 bases, with 11 bases separating them. Germline V lookup: CDR1 MGHDK, CDR2 SYGVNS. The CDR3 reads CASSEWLGEETQYF. The CDR3 nucleotides are TGTGCCAGCAGTGAATGGTTGGGTGAGGAGACCCAGTACTTC.

The V gene is TRBV5-1, the J gene TRBJ2-5, with TRBD1 matching 9 bases. The V and J ends lost 3 bases and 2 bases, in that order; junction bases with no gene match: 2. The germline gives CDR1 SGHRS, CDR2 YFSETQ. CDR3 length: 14 amino acids. Here the CDR3 DNA reads TGCGCCAGCAGCTCCGGGACAGGGCAAGAGACCCAGTACTTC. Its protein is CASSSGTGQETQYF.

V is TRBV9 and J is TRBJ2-7; 8 bases align to TRBD2. Germline assignment: CDR1 SGDLS and CDR2 YYNGEE. The V segment lost 4 bases and the J segment 6 bases; nucleotides outside the gene matches: 12. The CDR3 length is 15 residues. This CDR3 reads CASSLDSGNGGEQYF. CDR3 coding DNA: TGTGCCAGCAGCCTTGATAGCGGGAACGGTGGCGAGCAGTACTTC. Full variable domain (rest looked up from reference TRBV9 and TRBJ2-7): DSGVTQTPKHLITATGQRVTLRCSPRSGDLSVYWYQQSLDQGLQFLIQYYNGEERAKGNILERFSAQQFPDLHSELNLSSLELGDSALYFCASSLDSGNGGEQYFGPGTRLTVT.

This clonotype was observed a few times. The rearrangement joins TRBV10-3 to TRBJ1-1; D possibly corresponds to TRBD1 (6 bases). V was cut by 8 bases and J by 3 bases, with 10 bases left in between. The germline V gene encodes CDR1 ENHRY and CDR2 SYGVKD. The CDR3 is 12 amino acids. The CDR3 coding sequence is TGTGCCATCGGGGAGGGGGACACTGAAGCTTTCTTT. Translation: CAIGEGDTEAFF.

This chain uses TRBV7-9 with TRBJ1-6; D might be TRBD1 (6 bases). The CDR3 contains 16 residues. CDR1 SEHNR and CDR2 FQNEAQ come from the germline V gene (reference sequence). V lost 6 bases to trimming and J lost 0 bases, with 12 bases between them. CDR3 sequence (DNA): TGTGCCAGCAGGATGGACAGTTTCTCCTATAATTCACCCCTCCACTTT. As protein: CASRMDSFSYNSPLHF.

This clonotype has more than one count but fewer than ten. The chain uses TRBV19 and TRBJ1-2; D is ambiguous. The V gene's germline CDR1 is LNHDA and CDR2 SQIVND (reference sequence). This CDR3 has 12 amino acids. The V and J ends lost 6 bases and 0 bases respectively, with 5 bases between them. This chain's CDR3 is CASSEANYGYTF. The CDR3 DNA reads TGTGCCAGTAGCGAGGCTAACTATGGCTACACCTTC.

V and J are TRBV5-4 and TRBJ2-5; D might be TRBD1 (7 bases). The CDR3 contains 15 residues. The V gene lost 2 bases and the J gene lost 2 bases, with 13 bases spanning the gap. CDR1 and CDR2 (germline): SGHNT, YYREEE (reference sequence). This chain's CDR3 is CASSLGGAGQETQYF. CDR3 in DNA: TGTGCCAGCAGCTTAGGGGGCGCGGGGCAAGAGACCCAGTACTTC.

The chain employs TRBV7-9 and TRBJ1-2, with 7 nucleotides matching TRBD1. Germline assignment: CDR1 SEHNR and CDR2 FQNEAQ (reference sequence). The CDR3 runs to 14 residues. Trimming took 0 bases from V and 3 from J; bases not matched to a gene: 1. The CDR3 coding sequence is TGTGCCAGCAGCTTAGCCAGGGGGGACTATGGCTACACCTTC. Its protein is CASSLARGDYGYTF. The variable domain in full, completed from reference TRBV7-9 and TRBJ1-2, reads DTGVSQNPRHKITKRGQNVTFRCDPISEHNRLYWYRQTLGQGPEFLTYFQNEAQLEKSRLLSDRFSAERPKGSFSTLEIQRTEQGDSAMYLCASSLARGDYGYTFGSGTRLTVV.

This clonotype has only a few counts. The chain combines TRBV19 with TRBJ1-5; 8 nucleotides align to TRBD1. The trim removed 4 bases at V and 7 bases at J, leaving 12 bases unmatched. This CDR3 region has 16 residues. Per germline, CDR1 LNHDA and CDR2 SQIVND (reference sequence). CDR3 residues: CASSTGIRGQGQPQHF. CDR3 DNA: TGTGCCAGTAGTACTGGAATCAGGGGGCAGGGACAGCCCCAGCATTTT.

This chain connects TRBV6-1 to TRBJ2-7; perhaps TRBD2 as D (6 bases). The CDR3 is 15 residues long. Germline V gene data show CDR1 as MNHNS and CDR2 as SASEGT. The ends were cut back, 5 bases at V and 0 bases at J, with 14 bases in the middle. In DNA form, the CDR3 reads TGTGCCAGCAGTACCCGGGAGCCTCTCTCCTACGAGCAGTACTTC. It translates to CASSTREPLSYEQYF.

The V call is TRBV11-3, the J call TRBJ2-7; D is possibly TRBD2 (5 bases). Trimming stripped 5 bases from V and 6 bases from J, with 14 bases between. The CDR3 is 13 residues long. Germline V gene sequence: CDR1 SGHNT, CDR2 YENEEA. CDR3 region: CASSRDNEGEQYF. In DNA form, the CDR3 reads TGTGCCAGCAGCCGGGATAACGAGGGCGAGCAGTACTTC.

A few counts support this clonotype. This sequence joins TRBV5-4 and TRBJ1-2, with D unclear. This CDR3 is built from 13 residues. V dropped 7 bases and J dropped 8 bases, with 18 bases sitting between them. Germline values: CDR1 SGHNT, CDR2 YYREEE (reference sequence). The DNA for the CDR3 is TGTGCCAGCCGGCGGTTAACGGCTGGGGGCTACACCTTC. It translates to CASRRLTAGGYTF.

In DNA, the CDR3 is TGTGCCAGCAGCCCGGGCAAGCCAGGACAGGGCAGGTCAGATACGCAGTATTTT. Protein: CASSPGKPGQGRSDTQYF. The chain recombines TRBV7-9 with TRBJ2-3, with 8 nucleotides matching TRBD1. The J segment lost 4 bases and the V segment lost 5 bases, leaving 17 bases of the junction unmatched. Looked up from germline, CDR1 is SEHNR and CDR2 is FQNEAQ (reference sequence). CDR3 size: 18 residues.

The V gene is TRBV5-4, the J gene TRBJ2-7; no reliable D call. The CDR3 has 12 amino acids. The germline V gene encodes CDR1 SGHNT and CDR2 YYREEE (reference sequence). The V and J ends lost 0 bases and 10 bases respectively, with 11 bases between them. The CDR3 bases are TGTGCCAGCAGCTTGGACCAGGTGGGACAGTACTTC. It is translated as CASSLDQVGQYF.

The gene calls are TRBV20-1 and TRBJ2-2, with 9 bases fitting TRBD1. There are 15 residues in the CDR3. V was pared by 6 bases and J by 4 bases, with 9 bases of the junction left unmatched. The germline CDR1 and CDR2 sequences are DFQATT and SNEGSKA (reference sequence). DNA of the CDR3: TGCAGTGCCTCACAGGGGGCTGGCGTCACCGGGGAGCTGTTTTTT. This translates into CSASQGAGVTGELFF.

The V call is TRBV7-6, the J call TRBJ2-1; the D call may be TRBD1 or TRBD2 (7 bases each). The CDR3 runs to 15 residues. The germline V gene encodes CDR1 SGHVS and CDR2 FNYEAQ. Trimming took off 1 base at V and 8 bases at J, with 15 bases between the two ends. The CDR3 sequence is CASSLEQGGYHEQFF. CDR3 DNA: TGTGCCAGCAGCTTAGAGCAGGGGGGGTACCATGAGCAGTTCTTC.

This clonotype showed up just once. This chain links TRBV7-8 with TRBJ2-1, with D possibly matching TRBD1 (6 bases). Germline V lookup: CDR1 SGHVS, CDR2 FQNEAQ. The CDR3 length is 15 residues. Trimming removed 5 bases from V and 2 bases from J, with 13 bases in between. The CDR3 sequence: CASSVRGPAYNEQFF. DNA of the CDR3: TGTGCCAGCAGCGTCAGGGGTCCCGCCTACAATGAGCAGTTCTTC.

The chain joins TRBV5-4 to TRBJ2-1; 8 nucleotides align to TRBD1. The assigned J gene may be wrong: the sequence end matches TRBJ2-7 better. CDR1 and CDR2 (germline): SGHNT, YYREEE (reference sequence). CDR3 length: 13 residues. The chain's CDR3 is CASSRQGFHEQYF. Here the CDR3 DNA reads TGTGCCAGCAGCCGACAGGGGTTCCACGAGCAGTACTTC.

The chain joins TRBV20-1 to TRBJ2-7; no reliable D call. The CDR3 loop spans 15 amino acids. CDR1 is DFQATT and CDR2 is SNEGSKA in the germline V gene (reference sequence). V lost 3 bases to trimming and J lost 3 bases, with 18 bases between them. CDR3 sequence reads: CSARPRALSYYEQYF. The CDR3, as DNA: TGCAGTGCTAGGCCCCGGGCACTGAGCTACTACGAGCAGTACTTC.

This clonotype has more than one count but fewer than ten. The V call is TRBV6-5, the J call TRBJ2-1, with TRBD2 matching 7 bases. Germline CDR1 is MNHEY and CDR2 is SVGAGI. Trimming took 0 bases from V and 2 from J; bases not matched to a gene: 13. The CDR3 is made up of 19 amino acids. DNA for the CDR3: TGTGCCAGCAGTTACTCCTTACCCAGTAGTAGCGGGCCCTACAATGAGCAGTTCTTC. It specifies CASSYSLPSSSGPYNEQFF.